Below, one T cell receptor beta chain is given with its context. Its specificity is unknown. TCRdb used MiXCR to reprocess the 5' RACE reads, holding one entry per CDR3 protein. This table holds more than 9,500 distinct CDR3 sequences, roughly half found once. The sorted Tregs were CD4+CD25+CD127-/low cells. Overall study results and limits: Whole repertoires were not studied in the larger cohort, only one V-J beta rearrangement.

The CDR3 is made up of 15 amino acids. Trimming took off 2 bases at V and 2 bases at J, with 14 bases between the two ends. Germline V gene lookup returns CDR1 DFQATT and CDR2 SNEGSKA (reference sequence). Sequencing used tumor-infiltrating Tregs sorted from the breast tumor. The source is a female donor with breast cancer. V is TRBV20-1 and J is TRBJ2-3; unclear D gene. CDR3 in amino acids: CSARSPRPYTDTQYF. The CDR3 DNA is TGCAGTGCTAGATCGCCACGACCATACACAGATACGCAGTATTTT.